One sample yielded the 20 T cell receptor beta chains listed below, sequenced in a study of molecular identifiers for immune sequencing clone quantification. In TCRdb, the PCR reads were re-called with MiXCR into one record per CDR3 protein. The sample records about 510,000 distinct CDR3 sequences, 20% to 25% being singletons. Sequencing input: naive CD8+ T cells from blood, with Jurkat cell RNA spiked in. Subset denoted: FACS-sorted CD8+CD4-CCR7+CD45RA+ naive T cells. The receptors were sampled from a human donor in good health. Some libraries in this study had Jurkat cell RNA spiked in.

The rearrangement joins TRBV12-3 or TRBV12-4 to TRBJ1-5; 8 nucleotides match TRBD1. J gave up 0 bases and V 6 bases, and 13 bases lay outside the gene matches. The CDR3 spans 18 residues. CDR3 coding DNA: TGTGCCAGCAGGCTAGACAGGGGCCGGTCTTATAGCAATCAGCCCCAGCATTTT. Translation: CASRLDRGRSYSNQPQHF.

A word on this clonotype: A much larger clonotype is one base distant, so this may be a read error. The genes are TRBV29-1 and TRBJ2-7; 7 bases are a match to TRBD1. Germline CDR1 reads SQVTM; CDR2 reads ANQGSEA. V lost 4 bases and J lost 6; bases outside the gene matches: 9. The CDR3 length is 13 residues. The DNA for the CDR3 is TGCAGCGTTGGGGCCACAGGGGTGGGCGAGCAGTACTTC. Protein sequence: CSVGATGVGEQYF.

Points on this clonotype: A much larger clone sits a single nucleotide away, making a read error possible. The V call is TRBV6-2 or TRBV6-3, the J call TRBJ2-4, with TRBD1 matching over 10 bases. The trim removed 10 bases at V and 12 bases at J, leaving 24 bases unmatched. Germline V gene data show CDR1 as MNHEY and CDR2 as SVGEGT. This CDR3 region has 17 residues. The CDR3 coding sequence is TGTGCCAAAAGCGTGTTGACAGGGGGCATCGCGGGGGACACTCAGTACTTC. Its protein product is CAKSVLTGGIAGDTQYF.

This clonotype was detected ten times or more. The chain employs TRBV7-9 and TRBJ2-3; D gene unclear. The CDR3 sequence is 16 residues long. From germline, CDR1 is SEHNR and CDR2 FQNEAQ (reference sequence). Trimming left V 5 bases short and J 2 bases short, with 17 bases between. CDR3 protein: CASSKRGEEDTDTQYF. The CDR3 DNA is TGTGCCAGCAGCAAGAGAGGCGAAGAAGACACAGATACGCAGTATTTT. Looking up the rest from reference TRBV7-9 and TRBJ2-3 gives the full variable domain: DTGVSQNPRHKITKRGQNVTFRCDPISEHNRLYWYRQTLGQGPEFLTYFQNEAQLEKSRLLSDRFSAERPKGSFSTLEIQRTEQGDSAMYLCASSKRGEEDTDTQYFGPGTRLTVL.

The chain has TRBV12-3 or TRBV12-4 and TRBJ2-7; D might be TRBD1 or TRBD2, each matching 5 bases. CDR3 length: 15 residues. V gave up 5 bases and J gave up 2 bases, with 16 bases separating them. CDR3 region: CASSNTGTAPYEQYF. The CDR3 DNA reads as TGTGCCAGCAGTAACACCGGGACGGCCCCCTACGAGCAGTACTTC.

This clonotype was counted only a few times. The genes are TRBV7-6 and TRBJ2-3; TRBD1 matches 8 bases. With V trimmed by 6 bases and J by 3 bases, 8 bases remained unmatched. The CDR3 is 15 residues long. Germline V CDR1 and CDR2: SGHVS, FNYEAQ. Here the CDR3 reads CASSYAGGGTDTQYF. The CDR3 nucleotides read TGTGCCAGCAGTTACGCAGGGGGCGGAACAGATACGCAGTATTTT.

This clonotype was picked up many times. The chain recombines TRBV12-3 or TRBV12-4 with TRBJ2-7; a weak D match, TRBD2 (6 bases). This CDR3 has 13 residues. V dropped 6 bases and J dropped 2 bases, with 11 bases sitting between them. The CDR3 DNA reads TGTGCCAGCAGCAACCGACTAGCCTACGAGCAGTACTTC. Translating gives CASSNRLAYEQYF.

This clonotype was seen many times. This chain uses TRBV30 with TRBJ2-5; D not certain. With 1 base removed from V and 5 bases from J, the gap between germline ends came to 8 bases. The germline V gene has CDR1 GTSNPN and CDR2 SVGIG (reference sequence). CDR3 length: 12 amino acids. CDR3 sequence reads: CAWSEGMETQYF. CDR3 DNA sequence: TGTGCCTGGAGTGAAGGGATGGAGACCCAGTACTTC.

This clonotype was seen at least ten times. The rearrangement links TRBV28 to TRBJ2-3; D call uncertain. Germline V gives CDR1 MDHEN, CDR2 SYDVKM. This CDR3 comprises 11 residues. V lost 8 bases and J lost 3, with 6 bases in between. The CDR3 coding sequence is TGTGCCAGCCAAGTGACAGATACGCAGTATTTT. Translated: CASQVTDTQYF.

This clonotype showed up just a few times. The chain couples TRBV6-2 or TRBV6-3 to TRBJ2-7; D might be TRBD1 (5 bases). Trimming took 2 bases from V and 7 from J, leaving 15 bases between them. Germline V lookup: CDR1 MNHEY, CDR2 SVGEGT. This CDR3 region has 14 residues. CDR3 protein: CASSYKFRAGEQYF. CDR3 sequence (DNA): TGTGCCAGCAGTTACAAGTTCAGGGCAGGGGAGCAGTACTTC.

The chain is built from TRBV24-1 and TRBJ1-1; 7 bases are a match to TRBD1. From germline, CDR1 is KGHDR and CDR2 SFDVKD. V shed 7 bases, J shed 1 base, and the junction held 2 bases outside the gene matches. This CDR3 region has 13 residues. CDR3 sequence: CATRGQRNTEAFF. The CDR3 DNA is TGTGCCACCAGGGGACAGAGGAACACTGAAGCTTTCTTT.

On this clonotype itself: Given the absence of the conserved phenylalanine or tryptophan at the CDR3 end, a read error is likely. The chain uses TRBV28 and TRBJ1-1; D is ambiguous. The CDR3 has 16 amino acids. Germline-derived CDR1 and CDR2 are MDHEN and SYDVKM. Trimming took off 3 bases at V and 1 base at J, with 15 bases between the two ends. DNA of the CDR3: TGTGCCAGCAGTTTTCACTTCGACATACCGAACACTGAAGCTTTCTTA. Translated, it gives CASSFHFDIPNTEAFL.

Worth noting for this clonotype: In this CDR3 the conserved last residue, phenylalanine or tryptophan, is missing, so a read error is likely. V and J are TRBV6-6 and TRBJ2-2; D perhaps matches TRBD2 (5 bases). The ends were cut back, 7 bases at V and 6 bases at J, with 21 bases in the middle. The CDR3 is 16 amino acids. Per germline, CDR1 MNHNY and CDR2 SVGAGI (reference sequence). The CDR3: CASIPLLDYGAGELFS. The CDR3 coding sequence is TGTGCCAGCATCCCGCTATTGGATTACGGGGCCGGGGAGCTGTTTTCT.

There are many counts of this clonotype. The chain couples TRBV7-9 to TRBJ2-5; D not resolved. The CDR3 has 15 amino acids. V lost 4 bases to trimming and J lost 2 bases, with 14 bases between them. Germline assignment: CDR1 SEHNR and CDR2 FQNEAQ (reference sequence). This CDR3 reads CASSSPGEFQETQYF. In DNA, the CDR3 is TGTGCCAGCAGCTCCCCCGGAGAGTTTCAAGAGACCCAGTACTTC.

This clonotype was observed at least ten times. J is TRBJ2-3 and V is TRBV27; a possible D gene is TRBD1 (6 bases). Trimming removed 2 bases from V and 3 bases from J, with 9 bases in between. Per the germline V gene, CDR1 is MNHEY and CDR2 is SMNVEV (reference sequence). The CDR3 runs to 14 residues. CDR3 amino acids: CASSLVQGTDTQYF. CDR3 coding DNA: TGTGCCAGCAGTTTAGTACAGGGAACAGATACGCAGTATTTT.

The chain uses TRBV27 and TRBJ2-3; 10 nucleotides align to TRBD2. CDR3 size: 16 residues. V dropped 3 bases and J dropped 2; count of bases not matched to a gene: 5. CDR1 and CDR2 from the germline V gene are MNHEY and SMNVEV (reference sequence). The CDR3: CASSFRTSGTTDTQYF. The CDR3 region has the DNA TGTGCCAGCAGTTTCCGGACTAGCGGTACCACAGATACGCAGTATTTT.

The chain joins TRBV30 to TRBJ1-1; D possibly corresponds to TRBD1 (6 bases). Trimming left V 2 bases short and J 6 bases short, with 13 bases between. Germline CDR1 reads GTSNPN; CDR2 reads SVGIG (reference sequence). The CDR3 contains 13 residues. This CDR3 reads CAWSSQGLAEAFF. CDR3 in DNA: TGTGCCTGGAGTTCGCAGGGGCTGGCTGAAGCTTTCTTT. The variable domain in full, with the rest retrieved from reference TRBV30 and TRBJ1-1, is SQTIHQWPATLVQPVGSPLSLECTVEGTSNPNLYWYRQAAGRGLQLLFYSVGIGQISSEVPQNLSASRPQDRQFILSSKKLLLSDSGFYLCAWSSQGLAEAFFGQGTRLTVV.

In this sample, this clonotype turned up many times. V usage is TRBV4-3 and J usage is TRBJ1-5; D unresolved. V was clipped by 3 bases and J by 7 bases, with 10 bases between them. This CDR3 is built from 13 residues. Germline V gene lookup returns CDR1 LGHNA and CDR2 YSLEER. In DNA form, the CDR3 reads TGCGCCAGCAGCCAGATGAACGGGCAGCCCCAGCATTTT. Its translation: CASSQMNGQPQHF.

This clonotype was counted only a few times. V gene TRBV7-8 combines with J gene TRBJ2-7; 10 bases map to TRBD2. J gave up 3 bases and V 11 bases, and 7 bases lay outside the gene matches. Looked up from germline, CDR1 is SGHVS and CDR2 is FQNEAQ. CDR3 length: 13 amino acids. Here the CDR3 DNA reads TGTGCCGCAGGGGAGCGGGGGGGCTACGAGCAGTACTTC. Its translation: CAAGERGGYEQYF.

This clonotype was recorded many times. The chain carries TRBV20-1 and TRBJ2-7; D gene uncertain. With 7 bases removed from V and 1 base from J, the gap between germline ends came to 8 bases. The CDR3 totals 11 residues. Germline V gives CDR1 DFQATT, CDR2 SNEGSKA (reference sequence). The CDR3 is CSVPESYEQYF. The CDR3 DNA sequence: TGCAGTGTCCCTGAATCCTACGAGCAGTACTTC.